Below are 31 T cell receptor beta chains sequenced from a single sample in a study of T cell repertoires in cytomegalovirus infection. TCRdb ran MiXCR on the reads and lists one entry per CDR3 protein. The sample carries roughly 630,000 distinct CDR3 sequences, 24% recorded once. What was sequenced was CD8+ T cells from PBMCs. These receptors were taken from a human donor in good health (CMV status not recorded). Some clones in this sample may be carry-over from other donors' samples.

This clonotype was observed a handful of times. The chain has TRBV7-9 and TRBJ2-3; D is perhaps TRBD1 (6 bases). Germline assignment: CDR1 SEHNR and CDR2 FQNEAQ (reference sequence). The CDR3 runs 16 residues. The germline V and J ends were trimmed by 5 bases and 0 bases, with 15 bases remaining between them. The CDR3 is CASSPYGQSSTDTQYF. In DNA form, the CDR3 reads TGTGCCAGCAGCCCCTACGGACAGTCTAGCACAGATACGCAGTATTTT.

This rearrangement joins TRBV28 to TRBJ1-4, with D possibly being TRBD1 (5 bases). CDR1 is MDHEN and CDR2 is SYDVKM in the germline V gene. The CDR3 totals 14 residues. The V end was cut by 4 bases, the J end by 4 bases, with 10 bases between. CDR3 in amino acids: CASSSMGLNEKLFF. The CDR3 DNA sequence: TGTGCCAGCAGTTCGATGGGACTTAATGAAAAACTGTTTTTT.

The V call is TRBV14, the J call TRBJ2-1, with D perhaps TRBD1 (6 bases). The CDR3 is 12 residues long. CDR1 is SGHDN, CDR2 FVKESK, per germline. Trimming removed 4 bases from V and 9 bases from J, with 10 bases in between. The CDR3 here is CASSRPGVEQFF. The DNA for the CDR3 is TGTGCCAGCAGCCGACCAGGGGTTGAGCAGTTCTTC.

The rearrangement uses TRBV19 and TRBJ2-7; D is uncertain. This CDR3 is 10 amino acids long. Germline V CDR1 and CDR2: LNHDA, SQIVND (reference sequence). V dropped 8 bases and J dropped 6 bases, with 8 bases sitting between them. The DNA for the CDR3 is TGTGCCAGTGGCGGCGTCGAGCAGTACTTC. This gives the protein CASGGVEQYF.

This clonotype was seen a few times. V and J are TRBV20-1 and TRBJ1-2; D uncertain. Germline V CDR1 and CDR2: DFQATT, SNEGSKA (reference sequence). The V end was cut by 6 bases, the J end by 8 bases, with 10 bases between. The CDR3 is made up of 10 amino acids. CDR3: CSAPNRGYTF. The CDR3, as DNA: TGCAGTGCCCCCAATAGGGGCTACACCTTC.

This clonotype was found many times. This rearrangement joins TRBV19 to TRBJ1-2; 9 nucleotides match TRBD1. Germline lookup yields CDR1 LNHDA and CDR2 SQIVND (reference sequence). The CDR3 extends over 17 amino acids. The V segment lost 5 bases and the J segment 4 bases; nucleotides outside the gene matches: 14. CDR3 loop: CASSLRDRDIFGYGYTF. DNA of the CDR3: TGTGCCAGTAGTCTCCGGGACAGGGATATCTTCGGCTATGGCTACACCTTC. The full variable domain, with the rest looked up from reference TRBV19 and TRBJ1-2, is DGGITQSPKYLFRKEGQNVTLSCEQNLNHDAMYWYRQDPGQGLRLIYYSQIVNDFQKGDIAEGYSVSREKKESFPLTVTSAQKNPTAFYLCASSLRDRDIFGYGYTFGSGTRLTVV.

The V gene is TRBV5-6, the J gene TRBJ1-6; TRBD1 aligns across 7 bases. With V trimmed by 2 bases and J by 10 bases, 15 bases remained unmatched. The CDR3 covers 17 residues. Germline values: CDR1 SGHDT, CDR2 YYEEEE. DNA of the CDR3: TGTGCCAGCAGCTTAATCGCCTCAGGGGGGGTCGGCTCACCCCTCCACTTT. Translation gives CASSLIASGGVGSPLHF.

Ten or more counts support this clonotype. The chain recombines TRBV12-5 with TRBJ1-1; the D gene is possibly TRBD1 (6 bases). Trimming took 7 bases from V and 6 from J, leaving 12 bases between them. This CDR3 region has 12 residues. The germline V gene encodes CDR1 LGHNT and CDR2 FRNRAP. This CDR3 is CASAADSPEAFF. The CDR3 DNA reads TGTGCTAGTGCCGCGGACAGTCCTGAAGCTTTCTTT.

The chain is built from TRBV9 and TRBJ1-1; D perhaps matches TRBD1 (5 bases). This CDR3 is built from 16 residues. With 0 bases removed from V and 2 bases from J, the gap between germline ends came to 14 bases. CDR1 is SGDLS and CDR2 is YYNGEE in the germline V gene. CDR3 region: CASSVGWGGFNTEAFF. CDR3 DNA: TGTGCCAGCAGCGTAGGCTGGGGGGGGTTCAACACTGAAGCTTTCTTT.

This clonotype was counted at least ten times. The rearrangement links TRBV7-8 to TRBJ2-7; 7 bases line up with TRBD1. The CDR3 loop spans 14 amino acids. V lost 4 bases, J lost 0 bases, and 3 bases stayed unmatched. Looked up from germline, CDR1 is SGHVS and CDR2 is FQNEAQ. The CDR3: CASSSHRGSYEQYF. The CDR3 DNA is TGTGCCAGCAGCTCTCACAGGGGCTCCTACGAGCAGTACTTC.

A word on this clonotype: Being one base from a much bigger clone, this may be a read error. The CDR3 end shows no conserved phenylalanine or tryptophan, and so a read error is likely. The CDR3 protein is CATGPTPDTQYL. CDR3 DNA sequence: TGTGCCACCGGCCCTACCCCAGATACGCAGTATTTG. The chain recombines TRBV7-9 with TRBJ2-3; D is undetermined. CDR1 is SEHNR, CDR2 FQNEAQ, per germline (reference sequence). The V and J ends lost 10 bases and 4 bases respectively, with 12 bases between them. The CDR3 runs to 12 residues.

This clonotype was found a few times. This chain joins TRBV14 and TRBJ2-2; D is unresolved. This CDR3 spans 13 amino acids. Per germline, CDR1 SGHDN and CDR2 FVKESK. V was clipped by 1 base and J by 5 bases, with 5 bases between them. The CDR3 nucleotides read TGTGCCAGCAGCCAAGTCTGGACCGGGGAGCTGTTTTTT. This codes for CASSQVWTGELFF.

Concerning this clonotype: It may be a read error: a sequence one base away is much more abundant. The chain recombines TRBV7-9 with TRBJ1-6; weak D call: TRBD1 (6 bases). The CDR3 extends over 14 amino acids. Germline lookup yields CDR1 SEHNR and CDR2 FQNEAQ (reference sequence). CDR3 DNA sequence: TGTACCAGCAGCTTGGACAGCTATAATTCACCCCTCCACTTT. It is translated as CTSSLDSYNSPLHF.

This clonotype was counted only a few times. The chain carries TRBV6-1 and TRBJ1-2; possibly TRBD1 for D (6 bases). The V and J ends lost 6 bases and 7 bases respectively, with 15 bases between them. Per the germline V gene, CDR1 is MNHNS and CDR2 is SASEGT. The CDR3 length is 13 residues. CDR3 bases: TGTGCCAGCAGGGACAGACATGAAAGTGGCTACACCTTC. Its translation: CASRDRHESGYTF.

This clonotype has a count of ten or more. The chain links TRBV7-2 to TRBJ2-5, with 10 bases lining up with TRBD2. V lost 3 bases and J lost 4; bases outside the gene matches: 5. The CDR3 contains 15 residues. Germline CDR1 reads SGHTA; CDR2 reads FQGNSA. CDR3: CASSFSSGGGETQYF. The CDR3 coding sequence is TGTGCCAGCAGCTTTTCTAGCGGGGGCGGAGAGACCCAGTACTTC. Variable domain in full (rest from reference TRBV7-2 and TRBJ2-5): GAGVSQSPSNKVTEKGKDVELRCDPISGHTALYWYRQSLGQGLEFLIYFQGNSAPDKSGLPSDRFSAERTGGSVSTLTIQRTQQEDSAVYLCASSFSSGGGETQYFGPGTRLLVL.

V and J are TRBV4-1 and TRBJ1-5, with D unclear. CDR1 is MGHRA, CDR2 YSYEKL, per germline. CDR3 length equals 14 residues. Trimming took off 4 bases at V and 1 base at J, with 8 bases between the two ends. CDR3 DNA sequence: TGCGCCAGCAGCCCATATGGAAGCAATCAGCCCCAGCATTTT. This encodes CASSPYGSNQPQHF.

Many counts were recorded for this clonotype. J is TRBJ2-6 and V is TRBV6-6, with D hard to call. Per the germline V gene, CDR1 is MNHNY and CDR2 is SVGAGI (reference sequence). V lost 2 bases, J lost 0 bases, and 5 bases lay in between. The length of the CDR3 is 15 residues. The CDR3 nucleotides read TGTGCCAGCAGTTACCCGGGCTCTGGGGCCAACGTCCTGACTTTC. As protein: CASSYPGSGANVLTF.

With regard to this clonotype: This may arise from a read error, as a much more abundant clone is one base away. The V call is TRBV4-1, the J call TRBJ2-7; no reliable D call. The germline CDR1 and CDR2 sequences are MGHRA and YSYEKL. The CDR3 spans 13 residues. The germline V and J ends were trimmed by 0 bases and 3 bases, with 6 bases remaining between them. The CDR3 spells CASSQDIVYEQYF. CDR3 sequence (DNA): TGCGCCAGCAGCCAAGACATAGTCTACGAGCAGTACTTC.

The table lists this clonotype with a few counts. The genes are TRBV7-9 and TRBJ2-7, with TRBD1 matching 8 bases. This CDR3 has 14 residues. The J segment lost 3 bases and the V segment lost 3 bases, leaving 4 bases of the junction unmatched. Per the germline V gene, CDR1 is SEHNR and CDR2 is FQNEAQ (reference sequence). The CDR3 coding sequence is TGTGCCAGCAGCTTGGCAGGGGGCTACTACGAGCAGTACTTC. This codes for CASSLAGGYYEQYF.

This clonotype was counted only a few times. This chain joins TRBV19 and TRBJ1-2, with D perhaps TRBD1 (6 bases). V lost 5 bases to trimming and J lost 3 bases, with 16 bases between them. CDR1 is LNHDA, CDR2 SQIVND, per germline (reference sequence). The CDR3 totals 15 residues. CDR3 DNA: TGTGCCAGTAGTGCGTCACAGGGATCGGACTATGGCTACACCTTC. This encodes CASSASQGSDYGYTF.

This clonotype was recorded at least ten times. This chain joins TRBV28 and TRBJ1-1; maybe TRBD1 (5 bases). The V gene lost 7 bases and the J gene lost 6 bases, with 15 bases spanning the gap. From germline, CDR1 is MDHEN and CDR2 SYDVKM. This CDR3 comprises 13 residues. CDR3 in amino acids: CASTWTRGSEAFF. CDR3 nucleotide sequence: TGTGCCAGCACCTGGACACGGGGCTCTGAAGCTTTCTTT.

The chain combines TRBV12-5 with TRBJ1-2; D unresolved. This CDR3 is 15 amino acids long. Germline loops: CDR1 LGHNT, CDR2 FRNRAP. With 2 bases removed from V and 4 bases from J, the gap between germline ends came to 14 bases. CDR3 coding DNA: TGTGCTAGTGGTTTGCTTTCGGACCTTCTCTATGGCTACACCTTC. Translation: CASGLLSDLLYGYTF.

The chain couples TRBV12-5 to TRBJ2-3; possible D gene TRBD2, 5 bases. Trimming left V 3 bases short and J 1 base short, with 11 bases between. The germline V gene encodes CDR1 LGHNT and CDR2 FRNRAP. The CDR3 has 15 amino acids. The CDR3 sequence: CASGFGIEGTDTQYF. The CDR3 DNA reads as TGTGCTAGTGGTTTCGGGATCGAAGGCACAGATACGCAGTATTTT.

The chain joins TRBV2 to TRBJ2-2; D gene ambiguous. Trimming stripped 5 bases from V and 2 bases from J, with 6 bases between. CDR3 length: 13 residues. Germline V gene lookup returns CDR1 SNHLY and CDR2 FYNNEI. The CDR3 nucleotides are TGTGCCAGCAGTCGAATCAACACCGGGGAGCTGTTTTTT. It encodes CASSRINTGELFF.

This chain connects TRBV6-2 or TRBV6-3 to TRBJ2-7, with TRBD1 matching 9 bases. Trimming at V came to 0 bases and at J to 3 bases, leaving 6 bases not matched to a gene. Germline V gene sequence: CDR1 MNHEY, CDR2 SVGEGT. The CDR3 contains 16 residues. The CDR3 protein is CASSYSMGQGFYEQYV. In DNA form, the CDR3 reads TGTGCCAGCAGTTACTCGATGGGACAGGGTTTCTACGAGCAGTACGTC.

This chain connects TRBV6-1 to TRBJ2-5; no reliable D call. The germline V and J ends were trimmed by 6 bases and 4 bases, with 12 bases remaining between them. There are 13 residues in the CDR3. Germline values: CDR1 MNHNS, CDR2 SASEGT. CDR3 in amino acids: CASSQYKRETQYF. For the CDR3, the DNA is TGTGCCAGCAGCCAGTACAAGCGAGAGACCCAGTACTTC.

This clonotype has a handful of counts. The genes are TRBV11-3 and TRBJ2-7; D gene uncertain. The V gene's germline CDR1 is SGHNT and CDR2 YENEEA. The CDR3 loop spans 13 amino acids. Trimming pared 3 bases from V and 5 bases from J, leaving 11 bases between. The CDR3 region has the DNA TGTGCCAGCAGCTTGGAAGGGTTCAACGAGCAGTACTTC. As protein: CASSLEGFNEQYF.

This clonotype was observed a handful of times. V gene TRBV7-9 combines with J gene TRBJ2-2; unclear D gene. The CDR3 is made up of 14 amino acids. Trimming took off 5 bases at V and 1 base at J, with 8 bases between the two ends. Germline V gene sequence: CDR1 SEHNR, CDR2 FQNEAQ (reference sequence). CDR3 sequence: CASSTQQNTGELFF. The CDR3 DNA follows: TGTGCCAGCAGCACCCAACAGAACACCGGGGAGCTGTTTTTT.

Written as DNA, the CDR3 is TGTGCCAGCAGCCCGGACAGCCCCAACCTCCGGGCTGAAGCTTTCTTT. Amino acid sequence: CASSPDSPNLRAEAFF. The chain employs TRBV14 and TRBJ1-1; the D gene is possibly TRBD1 (6 bases). Deletions cut 4 bases from V and 6 bases from J, with 21 bases between. The CDR3 totals 16 residues. Germline V gene sequence: CDR1 SGHDN, CDR2 FVKESK. The full variable domain, in which reference TRBV14 and TRBJ1-1 provide the parts outside the CDR3, is EAGVTQFPSHSVIEKGQTVTLRCDPISGHDNLYWYRRVMGKEIKFLLHFVKESKQDESGMPNNRFLAERTGGTYSTLKVQPAELEDSGVYFCASSPDSPNLRAEAFFGQGTRLTVV.

The J gene is TRBJ1-4, the V gene TRBV10-3; TRBD1 aligns across 9 bases. The germline CDR1 and CDR2 sequences are ENHRY and SYGVKD. The CDR3 contains 14 residues. The J segment lost 8 bases and the V segment lost 2 bases, leaving 3 bases of the junction unmatched. In DNA form, the CDR3 reads TGTGCCATCAGTGAGGGACAGGGGTCCGAAAAACTGTTTTTT. It specifies CAISEGQGSEKLFF.

This clonotype came up a few times. The chain is built from TRBV27 and TRBJ2-7, with D tentatively TRBD2 (5 bases). The CDR3 sequence is 15 residues long. Germline V gives CDR1 MNHEY, CDR2 SMNVEV (reference sequence). Trimming pared 0 bases from V and 7 bases from J, leaving 16 bases between. CDR3 sequence: CASSLSRGGVREQYF. The CDR3 nucleotides read TGTGCCAGCAGTTTATCCCGCGGAGGAGTCCGGGAGCAGTACTTC.